The rows below give T cell receptor beta chains drawn from one sample of a study of T cells in Graves' hyperthyroidism and ophthalmopathy. TCRdb passed the multiplex PCR reads through MiXCR, listing each CDR3 protein once. Among a few hundred thousand distinct CDR3 sequences listed, approximately 13% were seen once. The sample comprised blood. All receptors derive from a woman aged 18 to 35 with Graves' hyperthyroidism. CDR3s include the opening cysteine and the closing phenylalanine or tryptophan. Each record gives: D gene, V gene, J gene, clone size, CDR3 protein, CDR3 DNA. D genes are given only for firm matches. Not every row has a clone size; where given, it reads once, few, many or a size class.

>TRBD1|TRBV12-3/TRBV12-4|TRBJ2-7|many
CASSAGTDYYEQYF
TGTGCCAGCAGTGCCGGGACAGATTACTACGAGCAGTACTTC
>TRBD2|TRBV11-1|TRBJ2-6|few
CASSRMGTSSPGANVLTF
TGTGCCAGCAGTCGTATGGGGACTAGCAGCCCTGGGGCCAACGTCCTGACTTTC
>-|TRBV27|TRBJ2-1|-
CASVPLSRGDEQFF
TGTGCCAGCGTTCCCCTGTCCAGGGGGGATGAGCAGTTCTTC
>-|TRBV3-1|TRBJ1-4|many
CASSHLGGTGNEKLFF
TGTGCCAGCAGCCATCTGGGAGGGACGGGGAATGAAAAACTGTTTTTT
>-|TRBV6-1|TRBJ1-2|many
CASSEALMRDGGYTF
TGTGCCAGCAGTGAAGCGCTAATGAGGGATGGGGGCTACACCTTC
>-|TRBV7-9|TRBJ1-1|many
CASSRQQVNTEAFF
TGTGCCAGCAGCCGACAGCAAGTGAACACTGAAGCTTTCTTT
>-|TRBV6-1|TRBJ1-5|many
CASSDWGTNQPQHF
TGTGCCAGCAGTGACTGGGGAACAAATCAGCCCCAGCATTTT
>-|TRBV12-3/TRBV12-4|TRBJ1-2|many
CASSFSVVGYTF
TGTGCCAGCAGTTTTTCCGTAGTAGGCTACACCTTC
>-|TRBV7-3|TRBJ2-2|few
CASSLTGLGYTGELFF
TGTGCCAGCAGCTTAACAGGGCTAGGGTACACCGGGGAGCTGTTTTTT
>-|TRBV11-3|TRBJ2-1|many
CASSLDGDEQFF
TGTGCCAGCAGCTTAGACGGGGATGAGCAGTTCTTC
>-|TRBV9|TRBJ2-3|-
CASSAGHSDTQYF
TGTGCCAGCAGCGCCGGACACTCAGATACGCAGTATTTT
>TRBD1|TRBV6-1|TRBJ2-7|many
CASSENWTGEQYF
TGTGCCAGCAGTGAGAATTGGACAGGCGAGCAGTACTTC
>TRBD2|TRBV28|TRBJ2-5|many
CASSLWRGTSDLWETQYF
TGTGCCAGCAGTTTATGGCGAGGGACTAGCGATCTTTGGGAGACCCAGTACTTC
>TRBD2|TRBV7-8|TRBJ2-1|many
CASSPARLAAYNEQFF
TGTGCCAGCAGCCCGGCGCGACTAGCGGCTTACAATGAGCAGTTCTTC
>-|TRBV27|TRBJ1-1|many
CASSLKPSLNTEAFF
TGTGCCAGCAGTTTAAAGCCATCTTTGAACACTGAAGCTTTCTTT
>-|TRBV19|TRBJ1-2|-
CASSRTDFYGYTF
TGTGCCAGTAGTAGGACAGACTTCTATGGCTACACCTTC
>-|TRBV15|TRBJ1-4|many
CATSPRRAASGEKLFF
TGTGCCACCAGCCCGAGACGGGCTGCGAGTGGCGAAAAACTGTTTTTT
>TRBD2|TRBV10-1|TRBJ2-3|-
CASSVGRGAGSTDMQYF
TGCGCCAGCAGTGTAGGGCGGGGGGCCGGTAGCACAGATATGCAGTATTTT
>TRBD1|TRBV20-1|TRBJ2-3|many
CSVSGQGTDTQYF
TGCAGTGTTAGTGGACAGGGCACAGATACGCAGTATTTT
>-|TRBV7-3|TRBJ2-5|many
CASSLSGHLQETQYF
TGTGCCAGCAGCTTAAGTGGACACCTCCAAGAGACCCAGTACTTC
>TRBD1|TRBV3-1|TRBJ1-5|many
CASSTGYGNQPQHF
TGTGCCAGCTCGACAGGGTATGGCAATCAGCCCCAGCATTTT